These T cell receptor beta chains were read from a single sample in a study of T cells after yellow fever vaccination. TCRdb independently ran MiXCR on the 5' RACE reads; one entry per CDR3 protein. In the table there are 200,000 to 300,000 distinct CDR3 sequences, 10% to 15% of which are singletons. Sequences were derived from CD4+ T cells sorted from PBMCs, sampled 45 days after the yellow fever booster vaccination. The receptors shown here come from a man aged 25 to 40 who received the YFV17D yellow fever vaccine. CDR3s include the opening cysteine and the closing phenylalanine or tryptophan. The D gene is left open where the match is weak. Only some rows state a clone size, as once, few, many or a class for expanded clones.

>-|-|TRBJ2-2|TRBV6-2/TRBV6-3
CASGGAGLWIGELFF
TGTGCCAGCGGAGGAGCGGGTCTGTGGATCGGGGAGCTGTTTTTT
>TRBD1|few|TRBJ1-6|TRBV2
CASNIQGGSSPLHF
TGTGCCAGCAATATACAGGGGGGAAGTTCACCCCTCCACTTT
>-|many|TRBJ1-6|TRBV20-1
CSARSEGGSPLHF
TGCAGTGCTAGATCGGAGGGGGGTTCACCCCTCCACTTT
>-|-|TRBJ1-3|TRBV15
CATSRAGSGNTIYF
TGTGCCACCAGCAGAGCTGGGTCTGGAAACACCATATATTTT
>TRBD2|many|TRBJ2-5|TRBV28
CASSLLAGEGTQYF
TGTGCCAGCAGTTTGCTAGCGGGAGAGGGGACCCAGTACTTC
>-|once|TRBJ2-6|TRBV7-9
CASSPEGAGANVLTF
TGTGCCAGCAGCCCGGAGGGGGCCGGGGCCAACGTCCTGACTTTC
>TRBD1|few|TRBJ1-2|TRBV6-5
CASRSGGGYTF
TGTGCCAGCAGGTCAGGGGGAGGCTACACCTTC
>TRBD2|few|TRBJ2-5|TRBV4-3
CASSPSGGRETQYF
TGCGCCAGCAGCCCCAGCGGGGGGAGGGAGACCCAGTACTTC
>TRBD1|-|TRBJ2-1|TRBV4-3
CASSQGTGRNNEQFF
TGCGCCAGCAGCCAAGGGACAGGGCGGAACAATGAGCAGTTCTTC
>TRBD1|-|TRBJ2-2|TRBV20-1
CSGVQGAGELFF
TGCAGTGGGGTTCAGGGGGCCGGGGAGCTGTTTTTT
>-|-|TRBJ2-2|TRBV5-6
CASSRPPGELFF
TGTGCCAGCAGCCGCCCCCCCGGGGAGCTGTTTTTT
>TRBD2|-|TRBJ2-3|TRBV6-5
CASSRLAGGRHTQYF
TGTGCCAGCAGCAGACTAGCGGGAGGCCGCCATACGCAGTATTTT
>TRBD2|few|TRBJ2-1|TRBV4-2
CASSQDTSGSGVQFF
TGTGCCAGCAGCCAAGACACTAGCGGGTCGGGGGTTCAGTTCTTC
>TRBD2|few|TRBJ2-6|TRBV10-3
CAINPGLAEPTPISGANVLTF
TGTGCCATCAATCCGGGACTAGCGGAGCCAACCCCTATCTCTGGGGCCAACGTCCTGACTTTC
>TRBD2|-|TRBJ2-1|TRBV7-7
CASSLGAGWNEKFF
TGTGCTAGCAGCTTAGGAGCGGGATGGAATGAGAAGTTCTTC
>-|-|TRBJ2-3|TRBV20-1
CSAITTYTPDTQYF
TGCAGTGCTATAACCACCTACACACCAGATACGCAGTATTTT
>-|few|TRBJ2-1|TRBV7-2
CASSLQTMNEQFF
TGTGCCAGCAGCTTGCAGACGATGAATGAGCAGTTCTTC
>-|few|TRBJ2-7|TRBV4-3
CASSQDWRQKAYEQYF
TGCGCCAGCAGCCAAGATTGGCGGCAGAAAGCCTACGAGCAGTACTTC
>TRBD1|-|TRBJ2-7|TRBV5-1
CASSLGTGGGYEQYF
TGCGCCAGCAGCTTGGGGACAGGGGGAGGCTACGAGCAGTACTTC
>-|few|TRBJ1-5|TRBV20-1
CSAHRDSNQPQHF
TGCAGTGCTCACCGGGACAGCAATCAGCCCCAGCATTTT
>-|many|TRBJ2-7|TRBV19
CASSSGRHHSYEQYF
TGTGCCAGTAGTAGCGGTCGACACCACTCCTACGAGCAGTACTTC
>TRBD1|few|TRBJ1-1|TRBV6-1
CAITGGLLGTEAFF
TGTGCCATCACAGGGGGACTTTTGGGTACTGAAGCTTTCTTT
>-|-|TRBJ2-1|TRBV20-1
CSARVSNEQFF
TGCAGTGCTAGAGTCAGCAATGAGCAGTTCTTC
>-|few|TRBJ2-3|TRBV18
CASSPDQGTDTQYF
TGTGCCAGCTCACCCGACCAGGGCACAGATACGCAGTATTTT
>-|few|TRBJ2-1|TRBV12-3/TRBV12-4
CASSPTGPRNEQFF
TGTGCCAGCAGTCCGACGGGCCCTCGGAATGAGCAGTTCTTC
>-|-|TRBJ2-7|TRBV5-1
CASSLEKGDYEQYF
TGCGCCAGCAGCTTGGAAAAGGGGGACTACGAGCAGTACTTC
>TRBD2|-|TRBJ2-5|TRBV20-1
CSARDLPSGGETQYF
TGCAGTGCTAGAGATTTGCCTAGCGGAGGGGAGACCCAGTACTTC
>-|many|TRBJ2-1|TRBV7-2
CASLNRAGSNEQFF
TGTGCCAGCCTCAATAGGGCGGGGTCCAATGAGCAGTTCTTC
>TRBD2|-|TRBJ2-7|TRBV6-5
CASSQSTGTSLYAYEQYF
TGTGCCAGCAGTCAATCGACCGGGACTAGCCTCTATGCCTACGAGCAGTACTTC
>-|few|TRBJ2-5|TRBV20-1
CSARPQETQYF
TGCAGTGCTCGCCCGCAAGAGACCCAGTACTTC
>TRBD1|-|TRBJ2-3|TRBV11-2
CASSWGTGRDTQYF
TGTGCCAGCAGCTGGGGGACAGGAAGGGATACGCAGTATTTT
>-|few|TRBJ2-3|TRBV14
CASSLARDRSTDTQYF
TGTGCCAGCAGCCTGGCGCGGGACAGAAGCACAGATACGCAGTATTTT
>-|few|TRBJ2-7|TRBV20-1
CSAPRTSNYEQYF
TGCAGTGCTCCCCGGACCTCCAACTACGAGCAGTACTTC
>-|-|TRBJ2-1|TRBV6-1
CASNKPGIGSYNEQFF
TGTGCCAGCAACAAACCGGGGATCGGCTCCTACAATGAGCAGTTCTTC
>TRBD1|few|TRBJ2-3|TRBV18
CASSPNRGPTSTDTQYF
TGTGCCAGCTCACCTAACAGGGGGCCCACTAGCACAGATACGCAGTATTTT
>-|-|TRBJ2-5|TRBV5-1
CASSLRTLSKRQETQYF
TGCGCCAGCAGCCTCCGGACACTCTCCAAGAGGCAAGAGACCCAGTACTTC
>-|few|TRBJ1-2|TRBV20-1
CSATYANYGYTF
TGCAGTGCTACATATGCGAACTATGGCTACACCTTC
>-|-|TRBJ1-1|TRBV20-1
CSASTGNTEAFF
TGCAGTGCTTCGACAGGGAACACTGAAGCTTTCTTT
>TRBD2|-|TRBJ2-7|TRBV7-2
CASSPLLAGVYEQYF
TGTGCCAGCAGCCCTCTTCTAGCGGGAGTCTACGAGCAGTACTTC
>TRBD2|few|TRBJ2-1|TRBV9
CASSVTGTSSNEQFF
TGTGCCAGCAGCGTTACCGGGACTAGCTCCAATGAGCAGTTCTTC
>-|-|TRBJ2-5|TRBV20-1
CSARDDRPTSAQYF
TGCAGTGCTAGAGACGACAGGCCCACCTCGGCCCAGTACTTC
>-|-|TRBJ2-2|TRBV12-3/TRBV12-4
CASSLGSGDVQLFF
TGTGCCAGCAGTTTAGGGTCAGGGGATGTGCAGCTGTTTTTT
>-|-|TRBJ1-4|TRBV7-2
CASSLGAGRSEKLFF
TGTGCCAGCAGCTTAGGTGCAGGGCGGAGTGAAAAACTGTTTTTT
>TRBD2|-|TRBJ2-5|TRBV7-8
CASSSFSGRGQETQYF
TGTGCCAGCAGCAGTTTCAGCGGGAGGGGTCAAGAGACCCAGTACTTC
>TRBD2|-|TRBJ2-1|TRBV25-1
CASSASIAGYSYNEQFF
TGTGCCAGCAGTGCATCGATAGCGGGATACTCCTACAATGAGCAGTTCTTC
>-|-|TRBJ2-2|TRBV12-3/TRBV12-4
CASSLSVVGELFF
TGTGCCAGCAGTTTAAGTGTAGTCGGGGAGCTGTTTTTT
>-|few|TRBJ2-4|TRBV20-1
CSAPSQNRALTKNIQYF
TGCAGTGCCCCCTCCCAGAATAGGGCCCTTACCAAAAACATTCAGTACTTC
>-|-|TRBJ2-3|TRBV6-5
CASSYSRLGAMDTQYF
TGTGCCAGCAGTTACTCGAGACTAGGAGCGATGGATACGCAGTATTTT
>TRBD1|few|TRBJ2-1|TRBV6-4
CASSRDRWDEQFF
TGTGCCAGCAGTCGGGACAGATGGGATGAGCAGTTCTTC
>-|many|TRBJ2-7|TRBV7-6
CASSLSPASRQRNEQYF
TGTGCCAGCAGCTTAAGCCCGGCTAGTCGTCAGCGTAACGAGCAGTACTTC
>-|few|TRBJ2-7|TRBV6-4
CASSDVYSGLDYEQYF
TGTGCCAGCAGTGACGTTTACAGCGGCCTGGACTACGAGCAGTACTTC
>-|-|TRBJ2-2|TRBV20-1
CSALPAEPTGELFF
TGCAGTGCTTTACCAGCGGAACCCACCGGGGAGCTGTTTTTT
>-|few|TRBJ2-7|TRBV7-2
CASSPARGDIYEQYF
TGTGCCAGCAGCCCAGCCCGTGGAGATATTTACGAGCAGTACTTC
>-|-|TRBJ2-5|TRBV6-2/TRBV6-3
CASSYGLGQQETQYF
TGTGCCAGCAGTTACGGCTTGGGGCAGCAAGAGACCCAGTACTTC
>-|-|TRBJ2-7|TRBV18
CASSPYNDEQYF
TGTGCCAGCTCACCGTACAACGACGAGCAGTACTTC